This TCR beta chain was found in a study of cytomegalovirus exposure and HLA in healthy donors. PCR used 60 Vbeta primers and 13 Jbeta primers. Sequencing was performed with immunoSEQ multiplex PCR; in TCRdb, only in-frame clones are kept and a portion is missing. The sample contains around 150,000 clones, 80% of which appear only once. The sample holds a few counts of this clone. The germline V gene has CDR1 MNHNS and CDR2 SASEGT. The V and J ends lost 3 bases and 4 bases respectively, with 16 bases between them. The CDR3 extends over 16 amino acids. The sample was PBMCs. The clonotype was recovered from a man aged 25-40 years in good health and CMV-seronegative. This chain joins TRBV6-1 and TRBJ1-3, with D possibly TRBD1 on 5 matching bases. This chain's CDR3 is CASSDGGTPPGNTIYF. In DNA form, the CDR3 reads TGTGCCAGCAGTGACGGGGGGACTCCACCAGGAAACACCATATATTTT.